This T cell receptor (beta chain) was captured by sequencing in a study of T cell clonality in common variable immunodeficiency. At least ten counts were recorded for this clone. Its cognate antigen is unknown. The CDR3 extends 3 residues past the end of the read, so its final part is completed from the germline J gene. This CDR3 has 17 residues. Germline-derived CDR1 and CDR2 are KGHSH and LQKENI. V lost 0 bases to trimming and J lost 1 base; unmatched junction nucleotides: 1. Data came from immunoSEQ multiplex PCR; TCRdb stores just in-frame clones and leaves some out. The sample was found to contain 50,000 to 55,000 clones, and every one recurs. Overall study findings and caveats: Fewer TCRbeta clones were shared among CVID subjects than controls. Fewer deletions and N-nucleotide insertions were reportedly seen in common variable immunodeficiency TCR beta sequences.

The chain is built from TRBV18 and TRBJ2-4, with TRBD2 matching 12 bases. Material: peripheral blood mononuclear cells. This receptor was identified in a person aged 18 to 70 in good health. Incomplete CDR3 DNA: TGTGCCAGCTCACCACCGCTAGCGGGGGGGGCCAAAAACATT. Amino acid sequence: CASSPPLAGGAKNI. The whole CDR3 protein is CASSPPLAGGAKNIQYF.